This TCR beta chain was observed in a study of control samples from healthy donors and cancer patients. J lost 1 base, V lost 3 bases, and 1 base had no gene match. The germline CDR1 and CDR2 sequences are MNHEY and SMNVEV (reference sequence). The CDR3 length is 15 residues. Method: immunoSEQ multiplex PCR; TCRdb's copy keeps in-frame clones and lacks some. Here the sample spans some 67,000 clones, approximately 89% being singletons. The rearrangement links TRBV27 to TRBJ2-2; 8 nucleotides line up with TRBD1. The sequencing input was PBMCs. This TCR derives from a woman between 50 and 59 years old with head and neck cancer. This CDR3 reads CASSFGQGNTGELFF. For the CDR3, the DNA is TGTGCCAGCAGTTTTGGACAGGGGAACACCGGGGAGCTGTTTTTT.